Listed below are T cell receptor beta chains from one sample, sequenced in a study of T cells after yellow fever vaccination. TCRdb ran MiXCR on the 5' RACE reads and lists one entry per CDR3 protein. Of about 350,000 distinct CDR3 sequences detected, roughly an eighth appear once; the ten largest clones hold about 3%. The sample was CD4+ T cells sorted from PBMCs, taken 15 days after the yellow fever booster vaccination. The receptors here all came from a man younger than 30 who received the YFV17D yellow fever vaccine. The CDR3 runs from the conserved cysteine through the conserved F or W. Fields, in order: D gene, V gene, J gene, clone size, CDR3 protein, CDR3 DNA. D genes are given only for firm matches. Part of the rows lack a size; the others show once, few, many or a class for expanded clones.

D: NA; V: TRBV19; J: TRBJ2-1; size: many; CDR3: CASSIMAAPGEQFF; DNA: TGTGCCAGTAGTATAATGGCGGCCCCTGGAGAGCAGTTCTTC
D: NA; V: TRBV21-1; J: TRBJ1-1; size: NA; CDR3: CASSKLTIRTFRAFF; DNA: TGTGCCAGCAGCAAATTGACAATACGAACATTTAGAGCTTTCTTT
D: TRBD2; V: TRBV4-2; J: TRBJ2-3; size: few; CDR3: CASSQDSRGGFLTDTQYF; DNA: TGTGCCAGCAGCCAAGACTCGCGGGGGGGCTTTCTTACAGATACGCAGTATTTT
D: TRBD2; V: TRBV29-1; J: TRBJ2-1; size: NA; CDR3: CSVEDIERGNEQFF; DNA: TGCAGCGTTGAAGATATCGAGCGGGGCAATGAGCAGTTCTTC
D: NA; V: TRBV12-3/TRBV12-4; J: TRBJ1-3; size: NA; CDR3: CASSKGDGNTIYF; DNA: TGTGCCAGCAGTAAGGGGGACGGAAACACCATATATTTT
D: TRBD2; V: TRBV5-1; J: TRBJ2-5; size: few; CDR3: CASSSGLAGETQYF; DNA: TGCGCCAGCAGCAGCGGACTAGCGGGGGAGACCCAGTACTTC
D: NA; V: TRBV10-3; J: TRBJ2-3; size: NA; CDR3: CAAGTVATDTQYF; DNA: TGTGCCGCGGGGACAGTTGCCACAGATACGCAGTATTTT
D: TRBD1; V: TRBV19; J: TRBJ1-1; size: NA; CDR3: CASKRAGQGTEAFF; DNA: TGTGCCAGTAAAAGAGCGGGACAGGGTACTGAAGCTTTCTTT
D: NA; V: TRBV24-1; J: TRBJ2-1; size: few; CDR3: CATSDFTEQFF; DNA: TGTGCCACCAGTGATTTCACTGAGCAGTTCTTC
D: NA; V: TRBV5-1; J: TRBJ2-1; size: NA; CDR3: CASSLEGGPYDEQFF; DNA: TGCGCCAGCAGCTTGGAGGGGGGCCCCTATGATGAGCAGTTCTTC
D: NA; V: TRBV19; J: TRBJ2-6; size: NA; CDR3: CASSTTAQVYSGANVLTF; DNA: TGTGCCAGTAGTACCACTGCACAGGTCTACTCTGGGGCCAACGTCCTGACTTTC
D: TRBD2; V: TRBV3-1; J: TRBJ2-5; size: few; CDR3: CASSQEGPGKSGGLAYF; DNA: TGTGCCAGCAGCCAAGAAGGTCCGGGGAAAAGCGGGGGCCTGGCGTACTTC
D: NA; V: TRBV29-1; J: TRBJ1-5; size: NA; CDR3: CSVGGQQGQPHHF; DNA: TGCAGCGTCGGCGGGCAGCAGGGTCAGCCCCATCATTTT
D: NA; V: TRBV7-2; J: TRBJ2-1; size: NA; CDR3: CASSKFNEQFF; DNA: TGTGCCAGCAGCAAATTTAATGAGCAGTTCTTC
D: TRBD1; V: TRBV27; J: TRBJ2-6; size: NA; CDR3: CASSPGQYNSGANVLTF; DNA: TGTGCCAGCAGTCCGGGACAGTACAACTCTGGGGCCAACGTCCTGACTTTC
D: TRBD1; V: TRBV5-1; J: TRBJ2-2; size: NA; CDR3: CASSMTGGSNTGELFF; DNA: TGCGCCAGCAGCATGACAGGGGGCTCGAACACCGGGGAGCTGTTTTTT
D: TRBD1; V: TRBV7-1; J: TRBJ2-3; size: NA; CDR3: CASSSWTGSYTDTQYF; DNA: TGTGCCAGCAGCTCGTGGACAGGGAGCTACACAGATACGCAGTATTTT
D: NA; V: TRBV5-1; J: TRBJ2-1; size: many; CDR3: CASSLDAGTYNEQFF; DNA: TGCGCCAGCAGCTTGGATGCGGGAACCTACAATGAGCAGTTCTTC
D: NA; V: TRBV6-5; J: TRBJ1-1; size: NA; CDR3: CASSRWFRGSATEAFF; DNA: TGTGCCAGCAGCCGGTGGTTTCGAGGCTCTGCCACTGAAGCTTTCTTT
D: TRBD2; V: TRBV5-1; J: TRBJ2-7; size: NA; CDR3: CASSPGLAGHEQYF; DNA: TGCGCCAGCAGCCCGGGACTAGCGGGGCACGAGCAGTACTTC
D: NA; V: TRBV4-3; J: TRBJ2-1; size: NA; CDR3: CASSRAGAGHDYNEQFF; DNA: TGCGCCAGCAGCCGAGCGGGCGCGGGACACGACTACAATGAGCAGTTCTTC
D: NA; V: TRBV2; J: TRBJ1-5; size: few; CDR3: CASSEGIPGDQPQHF; DNA: TGTGCCAGCAGCGAAGGCATTCCGGGGGATCAGCCCCAGCATTTT
D: TRBD1; V: TRBV7-2; J: TRBJ1-2; size: few; CDR3: CASSSGQGRDGYTF; DNA: TGTGCCAGCAGCTCAGGACAGGGAAGAGATGGCTACACCTTC
D: NA; V: TRBV15; J: TRBJ2-1; size: NA; CDR3: CATSRGVEQEQFF; DNA: TGTGCCACCAGCAGAGGGGTTGAACAGGAGCAGTTCTTC
D: NA; V: TRBV6-2/TRBV6-3; J: TRBJ1-2; size: NA; CDR3: CASSYAGIGGYTF; DNA: TGTGCCAGCAGTTACGCAGGGATCGGTGGCTACACCTTC
D: TRBD1; V: TRBV4-3; J: TRBJ2-2; size: few; CDR3: CASSQDRRDRWNTGELFF; DNA: TGCGCCAGCAGCCAAGATAGGAGGGACAGGTGGAACACCGGGGAGCTGTTTTTT
D: TRBD1; V: TRBV19; J: TRBJ1-2; size: NA; CDR3: CASRLTGGEGYGYTF; DNA: TGTGCCAGCCGACTTACAGGGGGCGAAGGCTATGGCTACACCTTC
D: TRBD1; V: TRBV4-1; J: TRBJ1-3; size: NA; CDR3: CASSQGVTGFGNTIYF; DNA: TGCGCCAGCAGCCAAGGGGTGACAGGGTTTGGTAACACCATATATTTT
D: NA; V: TRBV6-5; J: TRBJ1-6; size: few; CDR3: CASSYSIIGGSPLHF; DNA: TGTGCCAGCAGTTACTCGATAATAGGGGGTTCACCCCTCCACTTT
D: NA; V: TRBV18; J: TRBJ1-1; size: few; CDR3: CASSPVGAMDTEAFF; DNA: TGTGCCAGCTCACCAGTAGGTGCTATGGACACTGAAGCTTTCTTT
D: NA; V: TRBV4-1; J: TRBJ1-6; size: NA; CDR3: CASSPRETSYNSPLHF; DNA: TGCGCCAGCAGCCCGCGGGAGACTTCCTATAATTCACCCCTCCACTTT
D: NA; V: TRBV4-3; J: TRBJ2-3; size: NA; CDR3: CASSQDRYSPDTQYF; DNA: TGCGCCAGCAGCCAAGATCGGTATTCTCCAGATACGCAGTATTTT
D: NA; V: TRBV30; J: TRBJ1-4; size: few; CDR3: CAWSVQSNEKLFF; DNA: TGTGCCTGGAGTGTCCAGAGTAATGAAAAACTGTTTTTT
D: NA; V: TRBV11-2; J: TRBJ2-5; size: many; CDR3: CASSLVSETQYF; DNA: TGTGCCAGCAGCTTAGTCTCAGAGACCCAGTACTTC
D: NA; V: TRBV6-6; J: TRBJ2-5; size: few; CDR3: CASSYSRTNPAQYF; DNA: TGTGCCAGCAGTTACTCCCGGACTAATCCGGCCCAGTACTTC
D: NA; V: TRBV15; J: TRBJ1-5; size: NA; CDR3: CATSREPENQPQHF; DNA: TGTGCCACCAGCAGAGAGCCGGAAAATCAGCCCCAGCATTTT
D: NA; V: TRBV5-1; J: TRBJ1-1; size: NA; CDR3: CASSFRQGLGEAFF; DNA: TGCGCCAGCAGCTTCCGGCAGGGTCTTGGTGAAGCTTTCTTT
D: NA; V: TRBV12-5; J: TRBJ2-3; size: few; CDR3: CASGLVPGTDTQYF; DNA: TGTGCTAGTGGTTTGGTACCGGGCACAGATACGCAGTATTTT
D: NA; V: TRBV24-1; J: TRBJ1-1; size: few; CDR3: CATSDLVWRRDYMNTEAFF; DNA: TGTGCCACCAGTGATTTAGTCTGGCGGCGGGATTATATGAACACTGAAGCTTTCTTT
D: NA; V: TRBV6-5; J: TRBJ1-5; size: few; CDR3: CASSYSGASNQPQHF; DNA: TGTGCCAGCAGTTACTCAGGGGCTAGCAATCAGCCCCAGCATTTT
D: NA; V: TRBV12-3/TRBV12-4; J: TRBJ2-5; size: NA; CDR3: CASSLLRAETQYF; DNA: TGTGCCAGCAGTTTACTTAGGGCCGAGACCCAGTACTTC
D: NA; V: TRBV12-3/TRBV12-4; J: TRBJ1-2; size: NA; CDR3: CASSPPATRVGGYTF; DNA: TGTGCCAGCAGCCCCCCGGCGACCCGGGTCGGAGGCTACACCTTC
D: TRBD1; V: TRBV6-1; J: TRBJ2-5; size: few; CDR3: CASIFGMGQFQETQYF; DNA: TGTGCCAGCATTTTCGGGATGGGACAGTTCCAAGAGACCCAGTACTTC
D: NA; V: TRBV12-3/TRBV12-4; J: TRBJ2-1; size: few; CDR3: CASSSRGGYNEQFF; DNA: TGTGCCAGCAGCTCCAGGGGCGGGTACAATGAGCAGTTCTTC
D: NA; V: TRBV5-1; J: TRBJ2-1; size: few; CDR3: CASSLAPRQDEQFF; DNA: TGCGCCAGCAGCTTGGCCCCTAGACAAGATGAGCAGTTCTTC
D: TRBD1; V: TRBV19; J: TRBJ1-6; size: NA; CDR3: CASTGTAMINSPLHF; DNA: TGTGCCTCCACCGGGACAGCGATGATCAATTCACCCCTCCACTTT
D: NA; V: TRBV18; J: TRBJ1-5; size: NA; CDR3: CASSPGRHQPQHF; DNA: TGTGCCAGCTCACCAGGCCGACATCAGCCCCAGCATTTT
D: NA; V: TRBV5-6; J: TRBJ2-4; size: few; CDR3: CASSLRGNQKNIQYF; DNA: TGTGCCAGCAGCTTGAGGGGGAACCAAAAAAACATTCAGTACTTC
D: TRBD1; V: TRBV7-2; J: TRBJ2-5; size: NA; CDR3: CASSVLTGRAGETQYF; DNA: TGTGCCAGCAGCGTCCTGACAGGGCGGGCTGGGGAGACCCAGTACTTC
D: NA; V: TRBV6-5; J: TRBJ1-6; size: few; CDR3: CASSYSLAGAVNSPLHF; DNA: TGTGCCAGCAGTTACTCTCTAGCAGGGGCTGTTAATTCACCCCTCCACTTT